The rows below give T cell receptor beta chains drawn from one sample of a study of blood T cell repertoires in COVID-19. Here immunoSEQ multiplex PCR was the method, and the copy in TCRdb shows in-frame clones only, minus some. The sample lists 95,000 to 110,000 clones, 90% to 95% occurring once. The sequenced sample was peripheral blood. These receptors were taken from a human donor in a cohort sampled during active COVID-19. Each CDR3 is given with its conserved first and last residue. A D gene is named only where the DNA matches it firmly. Only part of the rows carry a size: once, few, many, or a class if the clone is expanded.

v_gene,abundance,d_gene,j_gene,CDR3aa,CDR3nt
TRBV29-1,-,-,TRBJ1-2,CSAAPREDGGYTF,TGCAGCGCTGCCCCCAGGGAGGATGGTGGCTACACCTTC
TRBV6-5,-,-,TRBJ2-3,CASSLLTEADTQYF,TGTGCCAGCAGCTTGCTAACCGAGGCAGATACGCAGTATTTT
TRBV5-1,once,TRBD2,TRBJ2-1,CASSFRAGGPVNEQFF,TGCGCCAGCAGCTTCCGCGCGGGGGGGCCGGTCAATGAGCAGTTCTTC
TRBV3-1/TRBV3-2,-,TRBD2,TRBJ2-5,CASSLRGGRERRQETQYF,TGTGCCAGCAGCCTGAGAGGCGGGCGGGAGCGTAGGCAAGAGACCCAGTACTTC
TRBV11-2,-,TRBD1,TRBJ2-6,CASSLARTGPFSGANVLTF,TGTGCCAGCAGCTTAGCCAGGACAGGCCCCTTTTCTGGGGCCAACGTCCTGACTTTC
TRBV3-1/TRBV3-2,-,TRBD1,TRBJ1-1,CASAPGQGMKAFF,TGTGCCAGCGCACCGGGACAGGGAATGAAAGCTTTCTTT
TRBV4-3,-,TRBD1,TRBJ2-1,CASSQDRSSYNEQFF,TGCGCCAGCAGCCAGGACAGGAGTTCCTACAATGAGCAGTTCTTC
TRBV27,few,-,TRBJ1-1,CASSSLQGHTEAFF,TGTGCCAGCAGTTCGTTACAGGGTCACACTGAAGCTTTCTTT
TRBV28,-,TRBD2,TRBJ2-1,CASRLAGVGYNEQFF,TGTGCCAGCAGACTAGCGGGAGTGGGTTACAATGAGCAGTTCTTC
TRBV6-5,-,-,TRBJ1-1,CASSSTARNTEAFF,TGTGCCAGCAGTTCGACAGCGCGGAACACTGAAGCTTTCTTT
TRBV6-2/TRBV6-3,-,-,TRBJ2-1,CASSYSSSGWYNEQFF,TGTGCCAGCAGTTACTCGAGCAGCGGGTGGTACAATGAGCAGTTCTTC
TRBV30,-,-,TRBJ2-5,CAWSVHYYPERETQYF,TGTGCCTGGAGTGTACATTACTACCCAGAACGAGAGACCCAGTACTTC
TRBV5-1,-,TRBD1,TRBJ2-5,CASSPKPKQGLGTQYF,TGCGCCAGCAGCCCTAAGCCCAAACAGGGGTTGGGGACCCAGTACTTC
TRBV4-3,-,TRBD2,TRBJ2-7,CASSPVATSGYEQYF,TGCGCCAGCAGCCCTGTAGCGACTAGCGGCTACGAGCAGTACTTC
TRBV4-1,-,-,TRBJ2-7,CASSQDEGLGYEQYF,TGCGCCAGCAGCCAAGATGAGGGTCTGGGGTACGAGCAGTACTTC
TRBV19,-,TRBD1,TRBJ1-5,CASREQGTQHF,TGTGCCAGTAGAGAACAGGGGACCCAGCATTTT
TRBV19,-,TRBD1,TRBJ2-7,CASSNPGTGALEQYF,TGTGCCAGTAGTAACCCCGGGACAGGGGCCCTCGAGCAGTACTTC
TRBV5-4,-,TRBD2,TRBJ2-4,CASSPGTSGSIAKNIQYF,TGTGCCAGCAGCCCGGGGACTAGCGGGTCCATAGCCAAAAACATTCAGTACTTC